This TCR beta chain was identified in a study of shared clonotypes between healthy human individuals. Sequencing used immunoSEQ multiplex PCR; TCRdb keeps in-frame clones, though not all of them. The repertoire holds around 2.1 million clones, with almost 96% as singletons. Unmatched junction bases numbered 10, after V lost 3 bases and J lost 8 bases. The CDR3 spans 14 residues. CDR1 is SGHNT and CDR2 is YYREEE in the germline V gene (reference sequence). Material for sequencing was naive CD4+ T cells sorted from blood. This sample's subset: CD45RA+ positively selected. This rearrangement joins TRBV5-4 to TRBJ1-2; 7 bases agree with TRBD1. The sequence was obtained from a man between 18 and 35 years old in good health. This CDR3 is CASSSTGVRYGYTF. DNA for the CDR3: TGTGCCAGCAGCTCCACAGGGGTTAGGTACGGCTACACCTTC.